This T cell receptor (beta chain) was observed in a study of shared clonotypes between healthy human individuals. Spread over ten immunoSEQ deep assay plates, unsorted PBMC DNA underwent sequencing. This table comes from immunoSEQ multiplex PCR, and its TCRdb copy is limited to in-frame clones, with some not included. The top ten clones hold about 13% of a sample with around 430,000 clones, 70% to 80% of them seen once. The CDR3 has 18 amino acids. CDR1 and CDR2 (germline): SQVTM, ANQGSEA. With V trimmed by 7 bases and J by 6 bases, 25 bases remained unmatched. The rearrangement joins TRBV29-1 to TRBJ2-7; 9 nucleotides agree with TRBD2. Sequenced sample: PBMCs. This sequence was found in a woman aged 40 to 55 in good health. Some clones in this sample may be carry-over from other donors' samples. CDR3 residues: CSDPGHPGGGTSFIEQYF. The CDR3 DNA reads as TGCAGCGATCCGGGACACCCGGGAGGGGGGACTAGCTTCATCGAGCAGTACTTC.